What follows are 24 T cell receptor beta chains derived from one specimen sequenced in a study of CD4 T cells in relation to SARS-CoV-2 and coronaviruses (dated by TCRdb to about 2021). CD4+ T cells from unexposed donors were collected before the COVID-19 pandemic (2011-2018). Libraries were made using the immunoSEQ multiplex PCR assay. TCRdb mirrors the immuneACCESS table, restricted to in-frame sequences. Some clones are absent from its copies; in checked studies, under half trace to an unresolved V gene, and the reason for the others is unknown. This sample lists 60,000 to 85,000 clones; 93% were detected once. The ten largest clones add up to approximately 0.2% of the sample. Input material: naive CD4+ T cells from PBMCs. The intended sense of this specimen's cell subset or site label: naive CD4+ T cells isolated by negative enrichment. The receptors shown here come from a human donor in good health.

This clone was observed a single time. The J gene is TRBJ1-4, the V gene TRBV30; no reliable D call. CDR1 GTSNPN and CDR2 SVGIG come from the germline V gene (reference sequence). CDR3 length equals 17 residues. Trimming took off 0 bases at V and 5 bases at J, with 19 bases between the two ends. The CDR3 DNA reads TGTGCCTGGAGTGTCAATTTTGTGACGCTTGCCAATGAAAAACTGTTTTTT. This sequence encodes CAWSVNFVTLANEKLFF.

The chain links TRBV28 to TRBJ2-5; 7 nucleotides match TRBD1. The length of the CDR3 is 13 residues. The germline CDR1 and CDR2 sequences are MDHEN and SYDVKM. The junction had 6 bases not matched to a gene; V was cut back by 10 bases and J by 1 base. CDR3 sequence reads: CATNGDSQETQYF. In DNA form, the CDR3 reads TGTGCCACCAACGGGGACAGCCAAGAGACCCAGTACTTC.

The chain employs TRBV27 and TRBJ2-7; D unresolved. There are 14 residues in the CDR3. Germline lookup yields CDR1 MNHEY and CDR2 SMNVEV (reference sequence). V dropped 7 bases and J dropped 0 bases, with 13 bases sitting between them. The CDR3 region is CASKPEHSSYEQYF. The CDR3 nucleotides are TGTGCCAGCAAACCCGAGCATAGCTCCTACGAGCAGTACTTC.

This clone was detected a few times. The CDR3 region has the DNA TGTGCCAGCAGCCAACCGGGACGAAGAACCGGGGAGCTGTTTTTT. This sequence encodes CASSQPGRRTGELFF. The chain joins TRBV14 to TRBJ2-2, with D perhaps given as TRBD1 or TRBD2 (5 bases each). This CDR3 has 15 amino acids. The V gene lost 2 bases and the J gene lost 5 bases, with 12 bases spanning the gap. CDR1 and CDR2 (germline): SGHDN, FVKESK.

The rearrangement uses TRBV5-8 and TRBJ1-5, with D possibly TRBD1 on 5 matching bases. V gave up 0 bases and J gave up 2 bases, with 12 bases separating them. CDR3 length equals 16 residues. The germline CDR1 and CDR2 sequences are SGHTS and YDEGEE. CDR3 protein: CASSLGAGIGNQPQHF. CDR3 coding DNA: TGTGCCAGCAGCTTGGGGGCAGGGATTGGCAATCAGCCCCAGCATTTT. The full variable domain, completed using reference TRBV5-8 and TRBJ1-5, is EAGVTQSPTHLIKTRGQQATLRCSPISGHTSVYWYQQALGLGLQFLLWYDEGEERNRGNFPPRFSGRQFPNYSSELNVNALELEDSALYLCASSLGAGIGNQPQHFGDGTRLSIL.

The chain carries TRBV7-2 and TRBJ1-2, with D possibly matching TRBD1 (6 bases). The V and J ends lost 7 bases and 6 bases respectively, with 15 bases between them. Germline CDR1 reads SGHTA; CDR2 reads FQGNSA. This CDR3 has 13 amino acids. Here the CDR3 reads CASTSGPGDGYTF. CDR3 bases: TGTGCCAGCACCAGTGGGCCAGGGGATGGCTACACCTTC.

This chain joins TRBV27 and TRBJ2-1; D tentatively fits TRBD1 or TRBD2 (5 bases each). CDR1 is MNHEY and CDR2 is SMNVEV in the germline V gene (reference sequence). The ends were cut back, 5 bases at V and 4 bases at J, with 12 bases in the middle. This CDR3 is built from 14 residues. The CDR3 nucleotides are TGTGCCAGCAGTACCACTAGACAGTACAATGAGCAGTTCTTC. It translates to CASSTTRQYNEQFF.

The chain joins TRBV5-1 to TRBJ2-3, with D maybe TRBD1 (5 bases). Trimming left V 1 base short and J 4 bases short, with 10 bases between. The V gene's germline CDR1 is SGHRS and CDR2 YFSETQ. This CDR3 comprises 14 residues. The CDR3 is CASSLPQAADTQYF. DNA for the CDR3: TGCGCCAGCAGCTTGCCACAGGCTGCAGATACGCAGTATTTT.

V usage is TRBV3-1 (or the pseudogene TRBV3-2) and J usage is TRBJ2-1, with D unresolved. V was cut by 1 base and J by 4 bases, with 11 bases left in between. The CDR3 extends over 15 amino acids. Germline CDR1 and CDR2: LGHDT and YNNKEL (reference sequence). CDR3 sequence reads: CASSQALQPYNEQFF. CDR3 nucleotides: TGTGCCAGCAGCCAAGCGCTCCAACCGTACAATGAGCAGTTCTTC.

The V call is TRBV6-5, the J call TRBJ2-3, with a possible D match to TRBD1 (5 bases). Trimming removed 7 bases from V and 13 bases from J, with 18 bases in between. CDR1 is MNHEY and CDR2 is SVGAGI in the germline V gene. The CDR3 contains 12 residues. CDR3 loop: CASTGERGVEYF. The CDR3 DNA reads TGTGCCAGCACCGGAGAAAGGGGTGTAGAGTATTTT.

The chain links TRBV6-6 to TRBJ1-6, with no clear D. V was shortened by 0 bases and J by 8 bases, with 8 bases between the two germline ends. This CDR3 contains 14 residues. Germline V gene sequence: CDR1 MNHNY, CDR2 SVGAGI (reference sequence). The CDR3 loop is CASSYSGSDSPLHF. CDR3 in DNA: TGTGCCAGCAGTTACTCAGGTTCCGATTCACCCCTCCACTTT.

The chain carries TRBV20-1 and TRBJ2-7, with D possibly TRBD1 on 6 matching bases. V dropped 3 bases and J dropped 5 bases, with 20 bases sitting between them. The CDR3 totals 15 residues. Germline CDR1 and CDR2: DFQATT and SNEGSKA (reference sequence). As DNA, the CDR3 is TGCAGTGCTAGTATATTAGATACAGGGAGCCACGAGCAGTACTTC. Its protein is CSASILDTGSHEQYF.

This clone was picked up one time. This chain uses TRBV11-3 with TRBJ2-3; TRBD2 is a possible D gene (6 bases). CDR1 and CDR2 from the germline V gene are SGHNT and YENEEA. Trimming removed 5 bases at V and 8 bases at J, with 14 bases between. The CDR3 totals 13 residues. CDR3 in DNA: TGTGCCAGCAGCCCACTCGCCGGGGGTACGCAGTATTTT. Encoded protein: CASSPLAGGTQYF.

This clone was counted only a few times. CDR3 nucleotide sequence: TGTGCCAGCAGCCTTCGGGGGAATGAGCAGTTCTTC. This gives the protein CASSLRGNEQFF. The chain carries TRBV7-9 and TRBJ2-1; a weak D match, TRBD2 (6 bases). Between the trimmed V and J ends, which lost 5 bases and 7 bases, there was a span of 9 bases. Germline assignment: CDR1 SEHNR and CDR2 FQNEAQ (reference sequence). This CDR3 comprises 12 residues.

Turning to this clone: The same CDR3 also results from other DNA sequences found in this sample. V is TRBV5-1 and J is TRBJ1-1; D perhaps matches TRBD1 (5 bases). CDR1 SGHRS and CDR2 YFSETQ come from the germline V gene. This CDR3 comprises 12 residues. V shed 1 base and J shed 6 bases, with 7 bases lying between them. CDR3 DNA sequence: TGCGCCAGCAGCTTGCCAGGGCCTGAAGCTTTCTTT. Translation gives CASSLPGPEAFF.

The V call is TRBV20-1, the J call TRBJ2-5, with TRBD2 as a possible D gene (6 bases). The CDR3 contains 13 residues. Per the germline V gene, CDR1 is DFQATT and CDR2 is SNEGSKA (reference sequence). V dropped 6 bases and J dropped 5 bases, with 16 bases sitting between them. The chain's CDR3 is CSASRTILETQYF. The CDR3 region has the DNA TGCAGTGCAAGTCGGACTATTTTGGAGACCCAGTACTTC.

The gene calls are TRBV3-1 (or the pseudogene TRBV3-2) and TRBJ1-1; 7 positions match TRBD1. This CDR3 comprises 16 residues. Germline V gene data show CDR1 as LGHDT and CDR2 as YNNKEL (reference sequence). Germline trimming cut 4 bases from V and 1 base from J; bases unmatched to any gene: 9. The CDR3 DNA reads TGTGCCAGCAGCCTATTAACAGGGGTGGCGAACACTGAAGCTTTCTTT. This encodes CASSLLTGVANTEAFF.

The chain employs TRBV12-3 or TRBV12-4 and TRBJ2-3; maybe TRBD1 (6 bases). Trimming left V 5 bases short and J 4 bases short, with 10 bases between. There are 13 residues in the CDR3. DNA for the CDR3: TGTGCCAGCAGTCCGACAGGTCCAGATACGCAGTATTTT. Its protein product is CASSPTGPDTQYF.

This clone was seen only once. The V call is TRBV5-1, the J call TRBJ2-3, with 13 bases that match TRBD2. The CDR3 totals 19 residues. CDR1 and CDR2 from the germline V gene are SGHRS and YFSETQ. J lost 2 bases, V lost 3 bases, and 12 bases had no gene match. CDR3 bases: TGCGCCAGCAGCTATGGACTAGCGGGAGTTTCCAGAAACACAGATACGCAGTATTTT. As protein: CASSYGLAGVSRNTDTQYF.

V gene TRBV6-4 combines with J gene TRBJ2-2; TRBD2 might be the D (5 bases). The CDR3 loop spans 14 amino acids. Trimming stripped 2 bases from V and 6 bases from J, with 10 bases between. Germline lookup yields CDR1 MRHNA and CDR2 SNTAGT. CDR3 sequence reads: CASSDPLAPGELFF. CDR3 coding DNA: TGTGCCAGCAGTGACCCCCTAGCCCCCGGGGAGCTGTTTTTT.

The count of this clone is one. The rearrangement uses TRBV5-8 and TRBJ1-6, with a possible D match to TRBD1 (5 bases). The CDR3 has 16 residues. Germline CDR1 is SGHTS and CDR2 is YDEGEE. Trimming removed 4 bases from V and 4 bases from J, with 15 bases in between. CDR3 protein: CASSRGDGLYNSPLHF. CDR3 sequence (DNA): TGTGCCAGCAGCCGAGGGGACGGATTATATAATTCACCCCTCCACTTT.

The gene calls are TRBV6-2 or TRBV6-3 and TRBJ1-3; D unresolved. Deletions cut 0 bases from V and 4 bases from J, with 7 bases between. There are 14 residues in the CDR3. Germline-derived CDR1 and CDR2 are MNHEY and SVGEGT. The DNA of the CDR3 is TGTGCCAGCAGTTACTCGATGCGAGGAAACACCATATATTTT. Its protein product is CASSYSMRGNTIYF.

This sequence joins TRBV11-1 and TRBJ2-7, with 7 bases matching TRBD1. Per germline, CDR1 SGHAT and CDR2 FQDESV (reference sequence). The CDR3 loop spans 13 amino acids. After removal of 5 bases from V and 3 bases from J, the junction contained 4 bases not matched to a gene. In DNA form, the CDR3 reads TGTGCCAGCAGCCGACAGGGAATCTACGAGCAGTACTTC. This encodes CASSRQGIYEQYF.

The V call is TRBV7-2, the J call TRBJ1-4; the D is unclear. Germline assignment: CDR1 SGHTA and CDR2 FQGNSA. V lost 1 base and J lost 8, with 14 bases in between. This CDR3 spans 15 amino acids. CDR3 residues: CASSLDGVLGEKLFF. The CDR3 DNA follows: TGTGCCAGCAGCTTAGATGGGGTTCTAGGGGAAAAACTGTTTTTT.